This is a list of T cell receptor beta chains from one sample in a study of blood T cells in healthy people across ages. A single record per CDR3 protein comes from TCRdb applying MiXCR to the 5' RACE reads. Seen here are 750,000 to 850,000 distinct CDR3 sequences, around a quarter observed once, and the top ten hold under 4%. The sample was also linked to a second study, of T cells of mothers and their children.

Sequenced input: blood. The receptor set was obtained from a boy aged 5-17 years in good health. Both conserved end residues are part of each CDR3. D genes are given only for firm matches. For some rows the clone size is stated as once, few or many, or as a class when expanded; others skip it.

NA	few	TRBV20-1	TRBJ2-7	CSASGGLHNYEQYF	TGCAGTGCTAGCGGCGGACTGCACAACTACGAGCAGTACTTC
NA	NA	TRBV4-2	TRBJ1-4	CASSHQTGELSF	TGTGCCAGCAGCCACCAAACCGGGGAACTGTCTTTT
NA	NA	TRBV13	TRBJ2-7	CASSLFQNSYEQYF	TGTGCCAGCAGCTTATTCCAAAACTCCTACGAGCAGTACTTC
TRBD1	NA	TRBV20-1	TRBJ2-3	CSAINALGTGADTQYF	TGCAGTGCTATAAACGCCCTAGGGACAGGAGCAGATACGCAGTATTTT
TRBD1	few	TRBV28	TRBJ1-4	CASSNRQGVLFF	TGTGCCAGCAGTAATAGACAGGGAGTCCTGTTTTTT
TRBD1	NA	TRBV5-1	TRBJ2-7	CASSPMAGQADEQYF	TGCGCCAGCAGCCCAATGGCAGGACAGGCTGACGAGCAGTACTTC
TRBD2	NA	TRBV20-1	TRBJ2-5	CSARLAGRGETQYF	TGCAGTGCTCGCCTGGCGGGGAGGGGAGAGACCCAGTACTTC
NA	NA	TRBV9	TRBJ2-3	CASSVGRGSTDTQYF	TGTGCCAGCAGCGTAGGAAGGGGGAGCACAGATACGCAGTATTTT
NA	NA	TRBV18	TRBJ2-5	CASSPVPVGETQYF	TGTGCCAGCTCACCAGTTCCGGTCGGAGAGACCCAGTACTTC
NA	few	TRBV10-3	TRBJ2-7	CAISGRADLSYEQYF	TGTGCCATCAGTGGAAGGGCCGACCTCTCCTACGAGCAGTACTTC
TRBD1	NA	TRBV6-5	TRBJ1-6	CASSYSPGTGYNSPLHF	TGTGCCAGCAGTTACTCCCCCGGGACAGGTTACAATTCACCCCTCCACTTT
NA	few	TRBV5-1	TRBJ1-2	CASRLGNYGYTF	TGCGCCAGCCGCCTCGGGAACTATGGCTACACCTTC
NA	NA	TRBV20-1	TRBJ2-7	CSASGLVELEQYF	TGCAGTGCTAGTGGGCTCGTAGAGCTCGAGCAGTACTTC
TRBD2	few	TRBV4-1	TRBJ2-1	CASSWTSREQFF	TGCGCCAGCAGCTGGACTAGTCGGGAGCAGTTCTTC
NA	many	TRBV4-3	TRBJ2-6	CASSQGPGFGANVLTF	TGCGCCAGCAGCCAAGGGCCAGGGTTTGGGGCCAACGTCCTGACTTTC
NA	NA	TRBV11-2	TRBJ2-1	CASSRWWDMGYNEQFF	TGTGCCAGCAGCCGGTGGTGGGATATGGGGTACAATGAGCAGTTCTTC